What follows are 5 T cell receptor beta chains derived from one specimen sequenced in a study of cytomegalovirus exposure and HLA in healthy donors. PCR involved 60 Vbeta and 13 Jbeta primers. Assay: immunoSEQ multiplex PCR; the TCRdb copy retains only in-frame clones and omits some. The sample consists of some 170,000 clones, roughly four fifths of them appearing once. Sequenced material: PBMCs. Every receptor here comes from a woman aged 40 to 49 in good health and CMV-seronegative.

This chain uses TRBV7-2 with TRBJ1-5; tentative D call: TRBD1 (6 bases). CDR3 length: 13 amino acids. The germline V gene encodes CDR1 SGHTA and CDR2 FQGNSA. V was cut by 5 bases and J by 4 bases, with 9 bases left in between. CDR3 sequence reads: CASSAQGNQPQHF. CDR3 nucleotide sequence: TGTGCCAGCAGCGCACAGGGTAATCAGCCCCAGCATTTT. The whole variable domain, filled in from reference TRBV7-2 and TRBJ1-5, reads GAGVSQSPSNKVTEKGKDVELRCDPISGHTALYWYRQSLGQGLEFLIYFQGNSAPDKSGLPSDRFSAERTGGSVSTLTIQRTQQEDSAVYLCASSAQGNQPQHFGDGTRLSIL.

This chain connects TRBV27 to TRBJ2-7, with TRBD2 as a possible D gene (6 bases). This CDR3 spans 14 amino acids. Looked up from germline, CDR1 is MNHEY and CDR2 is SMNVEV (reference sequence). The V gene lost 6 bases and the J gene lost 0 bases, with 12 bases spanning the gap. CDR3 sequence: CASREGISSYEQYF. The CDR3 DNA reads as TGTGCCAGCAGGGAGGGGATTAGCTCCTACGAGCAGTACTTC.

V usage is TRBV6-5 and J usage is TRBJ1-2, with 7 bases matching TRBD1. V dropped 5 bases and J dropped 4; count of bases not matched to a gene: 7. This CDR3 contains 14 residues. Germline V gene lookup returns CDR1 MNHEY and CDR2 SVGAGI. Written as DNA, the CDR3 is TGTGCCAGCAGTAAGAGACAGGGCATCTATGGCTACACCTTC. Translated, it gives CASSKRQGIYGYTF.

CDR3 loop: CSVEMGLAGVRTQYF. CDR3 coding DNA: TGCAGCGTCGAAATGGGACTAGCGGGAGTCAGGACCCAGTACTTC. V is TRBV29-1 and J is TRBJ2-5; 14 nucleotides match TRBD2. There are 15 residues in the CDR3. V trimming: 6 bases; J trimming: 7 bases; junction bases outside the gene matches: 10. Germline assignment: CDR1 SQVTM and CDR2 ANQGSEA.

The gene calls are TRBV27 and TRBJ1-2; 9 bases agree with TRBD1. The junction had 7 bases not matched to a gene; V was cut back by 3 bases and J by 8 bases. This CDR3 region has 14 residues. Germline CDR1 reads MNHEY; CDR2 reads SMNVEV (reference sequence). The CDR3 region has the DNA TGTGCCAGCAGTTTCGCCGGGACAGGGCTGGGCTACACCTTC. Encoded protein: CASSFAGTGLGYTF.